This is a list of T cell receptor beta chains from one sample in a study of OX40 agonist ivuxolimab in advanced cancers. The data were produced by immunoSEQ multiplex PCR, yet TCRdb's version contains in-frame clones alone and is incomplete. The data hold 70,000 or so clones, with about 85% observed a single time. Here the sequenced sample was CD4+ or CD8+ T cells sorted from blood, taken in a trial of the OX40 agonist ivuxolimab. All receptors come from an adult with an advanced solid tumor such as melanoma, head and neck, liver or kidney cancer. The CDR3 runs from the conserved cysteine through the conserved F or W. Size is omitted from some rows. Given values are once, few, many or a class for expanded clones.

j_call	v_call	cdr3_length	clone_size	cdr3_aa
TRBJ2-7	TRBV20-1	11	.	CSAPTSYEQYF
TRBJ1-1	TRBV5-4	14	.	CASSHDSGGSEAFF
TRBJ2-7	TRBV5-6	15	.	CASSLAGAGDYEQYF
TRBJ2-7	TRBV7-9	14	.	CASSLNRQNYEQYF
TRBJ2-7	TRBV28	12	.	CASSFFPYGQYF
TRBJ2-1	TRBV19	13	.	CASSIIQGNEQFF
TRBJ2-5	TRBV4-2	13	once	CASSRNEQETQYF
TRBJ2-7	TRBV5-1	17	.	CASSLGVIGVGSYEQYF
TRBJ2-7	TRBV10-2	13	.	CASARDTTYEQYF
TRBJ2-1	TRBV2	13	.	CASNRDSLGEQFF
TRBJ1-1	TRBV9	14	.	CASRTGDTNTEAFF
TRBJ1-6	TRBV18	14	.	CASSDSPTNSPLHF
TRBJ2-7	TRBV10-2	13	once	CASSLGGFYEQYF
TRBJ2-1	TRBV4-2	17	.	CASSQDLGGPPYNEQFF
TRBJ2-3	TRBV11-3	14	.	CASSLGSGLDTQYF
TRBJ1-1	TRBV18	13	.	CASSEGGGTEAFF
TRBJ2-1	TRBV5-1	13	.	CASSSDQHNEQFF
TRBJ2-7	TRBV19	12	.	CASSIVAGEQYF
TRBJ1-3	TRBV9	16	.	CASSNRGPNSGNTIYF
TRBJ2-2	TRBV7-2	16	.	CASSSRDRGGTGELFF
TRBJ1-1	TRBV2	14	.	CASILDRGYTEAFF
TRBJ2-7	TRBV7-5	14	.	CVRSSRTGRNEQYF
TRBJ1-1	TRBV6-6	14	.	CASNLGQMNTEAFF
TRBJ2-3	TRBV5-1	13	.	CASSLQGPDTQYF
TRBJ1-5	TRBV4-1	15	.	CASSQAQGSNQPQHF
TRBJ2-5	TRBV7-9	14	.	CASNDGASRETQYF
TRBJ1-2	TRBV6-6	12	.	CASRDRDYGYTF
TRBJ2-3	TRBV5-1	16	.	CASEKDSGGSTDTQYF
TRBJ2-2	TRBV25-1	16	.	CASSEYISLNTGELFF
TRBJ1-5	TRBV18	15	.	CASSPGQGNNQPQHF
TRBJ1-1	TRBV28	11	.	CASSKRGAAFF
TRBJ2-1	TRBV5-8	17	.	CASSSKRRTSSYNEQFF
TRBJ2-7	TRBV19	15	.	CASSDGGGAPPSQYF
TRBJ1-1	TRBV7-9	14	.	CASSFSSRNTEAFF
TRBJ2-6	TRBV30	19	.	CAWTVRRGIENSGANVLTF
TRBJ1-1	TRBV7-9	13	.	CASSFTGPSEAFF
TRBJ1-5	TRBV7-9	16	.	CASSLARTEGNQPQHF
TRBJ2-3	TRBV5-4	14	few	CASSFSSGGNTQYF
TRBJ1-1	TRBV25-1	13	.	CASSECSVLGAFF
TRBJ1-6	TRBV5-1	14	.	CASSSGQGNSPLHF
TRBJ1-5	TRBV2	14	.	CASSNDMSNQPQHF
TRBJ2-2	TRBV19	15	few	CASSPVRGHTGELFF
TRBJ1-2	TRBV7-2	16	.	CASSLLRDIRYYGYTF
TRBJ1-1	TRBV10-1	13	.	CASSRTANTEAFF
TRBJ1-1	TRBV9	15	.	CASSGLGGRDTEAFF
TRBJ2-6	TRBV7-6	17	.	CASSLGGQNSGANVLTF